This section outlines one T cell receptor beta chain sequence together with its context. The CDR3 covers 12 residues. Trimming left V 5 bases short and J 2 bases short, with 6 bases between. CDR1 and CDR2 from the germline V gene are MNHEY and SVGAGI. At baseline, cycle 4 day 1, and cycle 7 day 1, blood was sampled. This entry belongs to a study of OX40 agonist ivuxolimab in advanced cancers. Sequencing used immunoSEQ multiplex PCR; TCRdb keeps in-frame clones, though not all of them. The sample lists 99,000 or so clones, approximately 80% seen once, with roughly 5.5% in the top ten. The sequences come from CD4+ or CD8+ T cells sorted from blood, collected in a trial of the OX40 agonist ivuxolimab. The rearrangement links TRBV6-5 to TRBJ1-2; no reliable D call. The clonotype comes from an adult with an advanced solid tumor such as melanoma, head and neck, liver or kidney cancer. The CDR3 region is CASSPQNYGYTF. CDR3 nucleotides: TGTGCCAGCAGTCCTCAGAACTATGGCTACACCTTC.